Each of the 3 T cell receptor beta chains below was sequenced from the same sample in a study of CD8 T cells in Susac syndrome. When the RNA was reverse transcribed, random hexamers were used with an input of about 0.5 to 1 ug. TCRdb passed the immunoSEQ multiplex PCR reads through MiXCR, listing each CDR3 protein once. The table includes fewer than 350,000 distinct CDR3 sequences, around 91% detected once. Sequencing was performed on CD8+ T cells from PBMCs. The receptor set was obtained from a human donor with multiple sclerosis.

The chain has TRBV5-4 and TRBJ2-3; 12 nucleotides line up with TRBD2. Germline V gene data show CDR1 as SGHNT and CDR2 as YYREEE (reference sequence). The CDR3 sequence is 15 residues long. The ends lost 4 bases at V and 4 bases at J; junction bases unmatched: 4. CDR3 protein: CASSGPSGGADTQYF. CDR3 sequence (DNA): TGTGCCAGCAGCGGACCTAGCGGGGGGGCAGATACGCAGTATTTT.

The gene calls are TRBV4-3 and TRBJ2-6; TRBD1 agrees at 7 bases. The junction had 6 bases not matched to a gene; V was cut back by 4 bases and J by 0 bases. The CDR3 has 17 residues. Germline V gene lookup returns CDR1 LGHNA and CDR2 YSLEER. The CDR3 nucleotides are TGCGCCAGCAGCCCCCGGGACAGTTCCTCTGGGGCCAACGTCCTGACTTTC. Protein product: CASSPRDSSSGANVLTF.

The chain has TRBV28 and TRBJ1-2; no clear D gene. Deletions cut 2 bases from V and 5 bases from J, with 12 bases between. There are 14 residues in the CDR3. Germline V lookup: CDR1 MDHEN, CDR2 SYDVKM. The CDR3 protein is CASSLAPRSYGYTF. The DNA for the CDR3 is TGTGCCAGCAGTTTAGCCCCACGGAGTTATGGCTACACCTTC.